This entry is about one T cell receptor beta chain. This clone was counted a few times. The antigen this receptor binds is unknown. No much larger clone exists at a distance of one base, and base qualities are not known. CDR1 and CDR2, looked up from the germline V gene, are SGDLS and YYNGEE. Germline trimming: 0 bases from V, 7 bases from J; junction bases outside gene matches: 10. From the cysteine through the phenylalanine, the CDR3 covers 16 amino acids. Solely the CDR3 DNA is kept, with 48 bases framed from the first base. The time point label here, explained by the study, means: recipient sample about 28 days before transplant, after cytoreduction. Blood from recipients was drawn roughly 28 days before transplant, then again at days 30, 100 and 180 after transplant. Using Nuclei Lysis Solution, genomic DNA was extracted from unfractionated peripheral blood mononuclear cells that were either fresh or cryopreserved.

The data originate from a study of T cell clonotyping in hematopoietic cell transplantation (dated by TCRdb to the early 2020s). As for the study more broadly: Recipient samples taken before transplant were obtained following cytoreduction. In the study, more than 130 blood samples were gathered from some 32 consecutive transplant recipients and their related donors. Recruitment of patients was conducted between late 2015 and early 2017, and follow-up was continued until late 2020 or death.

The immunoSEQ assay, a bias-controlled multiplex PCR using V- and J-specific primers, was used to amplify TCR beta CDR3 regions from genomic DNA. A proprietary barcode and Illumina adapter sequences were added to the CDR3 amplicons in a second PCR step. An Illumina MiSeq instrument was used for sequencing of the CDR3 libraries. As for how the authors treated the data: Export and quality control were performed with immunoSEQ Analyzer 3.0, and downstream analyses were performed with R Bioconductor and Immunarch. Repertoire metrics were calculated using only productive rearrangements within the normalized downsampled data set. In the normalized cohort, a clonotype counted as pathologically expanded if the clonotype was larger than 5 templates. Repertoire diversity was measured with the Inverse Simpson Index. CMV-specificity analyses were carried out on the non-normalized data set to capture all clonotypes. TCRdb holds this immuneACCESS table with in-frame rearrangements only. Some clones are missing; in checked studies, unresolved V genes explain under half, and the rest has no known cause. V and J calls and clone size are those listed in that table; D and trimming were worked out from the DNA. In this sample the table shows tens of thousands of clones, around 84% of which occur a single time. 5.5% to 7% of the sample is in the top ten clones.

The investigation overall reported the following: The sample size was limited, and CD4 and CD8 repertoire contributions could not be separated because cells were not sorted. Recipient repertoires showed only a small fraction of overlap with donor repertoires, and over 95% appeared de novo at the given depth. Broader posttransplant TCR repertoire diversity was predicted by donor and pretransplant recipient Inverse Simpson Index values. A decrease in recipient TCR diversity was observed after transplant, and a progressive increase in pathologically expanded clonotypes was seen from day 30 to day 180.

The material was peripheral blood mononuclear cells, obtained before stem cell transplant. The V and J genes are TRBV9 and TRBJ2-5; 9 nucleotides in the junction match TRBD2. This sequence originates from a man aged 55 to 70 with biphenotypic leukemia. Some clones in this sample may be carry-over from other donors' samples. The bases are TGTGCCAGCAGCGTAGAGGGACTAGCCTTCTCGGGGACCCAGTACTTC. The translation is CASSVEGLAFSGTQYF.